The following is a T cell receptor beta chain sequence with its context. This record belongs to a study of blood T cell repertoires in COVID-19. Profiling relied on immunoSEQ multiplex PCR, and the TCRdb table lists in-frame clones only, not all of them. The sample has some 150,000 clones, 87% seen once; the top ten hold 0.95% to 1.5%. V was clipped by 1 base and J by 0 bases, with 4 bases between them. The CDR3 spans 13 residues. The germline V gene has CDR1 SGHAT and CDR2 FQNNGV. Sequenced sample: PBMCs or T cells enriched from blood (not recorded which). This sequence was found in a human donor with acute COVID-19. The donor label of this sample is uncertain. The chain combines TRBV11-2 with TRBJ2-7; no clear D. CDR3 in DNA: TGTGCCAGCAGCTTAGGCAGCTCCTACGAGCAGTACTTC. It specifies CASSLGSSYEQYF.